These 28 T cell receptor beta chains share one sample of origin, sequenced in a study of cytomegalovirus exposure and HLA in healthy donors. It was with 60 Vbeta and 13 Jbeta primers that the PCR ran. The assay was immunoSEQ multiplex PCR, and TCRdb's table has in-frame clones only and misses some. The sample shows about 52,000 clones, about three quarters of them seen only once. The sample was PBMCs. The receptors originated from a woman between 45 and 65 years old in good health and CMV-seronegative.

The rearrangement uses TRBV4-1 and TRBJ2-2; D is undetermined. Germline V gene lookup returns CDR1 MGHRA and CDR2 YSYEKL. CDR3 size: 16 residues. Trimming stripped 1 base from V and 0 bases from J, with 9 bases between. CDR3 DNA: TGCGCCAGCAGCCAAGCGGGTACCGCGAACACCGGGGAGCTGTTTTTT. This codes for CASSQAGTANTGELFF.

The rearrangement links TRBV7-9 to TRBJ2-5; 9 bases map to TRBD1. Germline trimming cut 5 bases from V and 5 bases from J; bases unmatched to any gene: 12. Per germline, CDR1 SEHNR and CDR2 FQNEAQ (reference sequence). The CDR3 is 16 amino acids. The CDR3 DNA reads TGTGCCAGCAGCGTTTCCCTGGGACAGGGCGGGGAGACCCAGTACTTC. This encodes CASSVSLGQGGETQYF.

The chain couples TRBV11-1 to TRBJ2-7; tentative D call: TRBD2 (6 bases). CDR3 length equals 14 residues. CDR1 is SGHAT and CDR2 is FQDESV in the germline V gene (reference sequence). V dropped 7 bases and J dropped 2 bases, with 15 bases sitting between them. CDR3 nucleotides: TGTGCCAGCACTCTCAATCGGGGGACCTACGAGCAGTACTTC. It yields the protein CASTLNRGTYEQYF.

The chain is built from TRBV7-2 and TRBJ1-2; weak D call: TRBD1 (5 bases). There are 14 residues in the CDR3. Germline CDR1 is SGHTA and CDR2 is FQGNSA. V shed 5 bases and J shed 4 bases, with 14 bases lying between them. CDR3 in DNA: TGTGCCAGCAGCCCGGGGGGGATTGGCTATGGCTACACCTTC. Translation gives CASSPGGIGYGYTF.

This clone was counted a few times. V usage is TRBV6-5 and J usage is TRBJ2-7; a weak D match, TRBD1 (6 bases). The CDR3 is 16 amino acids. Germline values: CDR1 MNHEY, CDR2 SVGAGI. V was clipped by 4 bases and J by 0 bases, with 16 bases between them. In DNA, the CDR3 is TGTGCCAGCAGTTCCCCCTCCGGGACACCCTCCTACGAGCAGTACTTC. This translates into CASSSPSGTPSYEQYF.

J is TRBJ1-1 and V is TRBV7-9; maybe TRBD1 (6 bases). The CDR3 covers 17 residues. V gave up 8 bases and J gave up 1 base, with 23 bases separating them. Germline CDR1 and CDR2: SEHNR and FQNEAQ (reference sequence). The CDR3 region is CASLPTPPGAGNTEAFF. In nucleotides, the CDR3 is TGTGCCAGCTTACCAACTCCCCCAGGGGCGGGGAACACTGAAGCTTTCTTT.

The rearrangement links TRBV5-1 to TRBJ1-3; D ambiguous. The CDR3 has 18 residues. Trimming took 3 bases from V and 0 from J, leaving 19 bases between them. Germline CDR1 reads SGHRS; CDR2 reads YFSETQ. The chain's CDR3 is CASSSQPSGPPSGNTIYF. CDR3 in DNA: TGCGCCAGCAGCTCCCAACCCAGCGGGCCTCCCTCTGGAAACACCATATATTTT.

The CDR3, as DNA: TGTGCCAGCAGCTCTCCTACCTACGAGCAGTACTTC. This codes for CASSSPTYEQYF. The rearrangement joins TRBV5-4 to TRBJ2-7; D ambiguous. CDR1 and CDR2 (germline): SGHNT, YYREEE (reference sequence). The CDR3 spans 12 residues. Trimming removed 3 bases at V and 2 bases at J, with 6 bases between.

The chain uses TRBV7-2 and TRBJ1-1; D gene unclear. Deletions cut 5 bases from V and 4 bases from J, with 11 bases between. Germline loops: CDR1 SGHTA, CDR2 FQGNSA. This CDR3 spans 13 amino acids. CDR3 region: CASSLGSSTEAFF. The CDR3 coding sequence is TGTGCCAGCAGCCTCGGGAGTAGCACTGAAGCTTTCTTT.

This chain joins TRBV30 and TRBJ2-7, with 8 bases that match TRBD2. The trim removed 0 bases at V and 6 bases at J, leaving 10 bases unmatched. The CDR3 is 15 residues long. Germline-derived CDR1 and CDR2 are GTSNPN and SVGIG (reference sequence). The CDR3 bases are TGTGCCTGGAGTGTACTGAGCGGGGGTGTAGGCGAGCAGTACTTC. It is translated as CAWSVLSGGVGEQYF.

This chain links TRBV5-1 with TRBJ2-7; tentative D call: TRBD1 (5 bases). The CDR3 is 14 amino acids. Germline V lookup: CDR1 SGHRS, CDR2 YFSETQ. The V end was cut by 4 bases, the J end by 4 bases, with 15 bases between. For the CDR3, the DNA is TGCGCCAGCAGCGTGAGCTCAAGGGGATACGAGCAGTACTTC. This sequence encodes CASSVSSRGYEQYF.

This clone appeared a few times. The CDR3 DNA sequence: TGTGCCAGCAGTCCGGGACTAGCGGAGCAAGAGACCCAGTACTTC. This gives the protein CASSPGLAEQETQYF. This chain links TRBV25-1 with TRBJ2-5, with 11 bases lining up with TRBD2. Looked up from germline, CDR1 is MGHDK and CDR2 is SYGVNS. J gave up 2 bases and V 5 bases, and 4 bases lay outside the gene matches. This CDR3 has 15 amino acids.

The chain combines TRBV28 with TRBJ1-6, with D hard to call. CDR3 length equals 13 residues. Germline V CDR1 and CDR2: MDHEN, SYDVKM. V was cut by 7 bases and J by 7 bases, with 11 bases left in between. This CDR3 reads CASNNRPNSPLHF. CDR3 nucleotide sequence: TGTGCCAGCAACAACCGCCCGAATTCACCCCTCCACTTT.

The rearrangement uses TRBV5-8 and TRBJ2-1; 12 nucleotides agree with TRBD2. Germline CDR1 SGHTS, CDR2 YDEGEE. With V trimmed by 4 bases and J by 7 bases, 6 bases remained unmatched. The CDR3 totals 15 residues. The CDR3 is CASSKSSGGVNEQFF. CDR3 bases: TGTGCCAGCAGCAAATCTAGCGGGGGGGTTAATGAGCAGTTCTTC. The variable domain in full, with the rest retrieved from reference TRBV5-8 and TRBJ2-1, is EAGVTQSPTHLIKTRGQQATLRCSPISGHTSVYWYQQALGLGLQFLLWYDEGEERNRGNFPPRFSGRQFPNYSSELNVNALELEDSALYLCASSKSSGGVNEQFFGPGTRLTVL.

The gene calls are TRBV19 and TRBJ2-7; TRBD1 might be the D (6 bases). The CDR3 consists of 14 residues. Germline V gene sequence: CDR1 LNHDA, CDR2 SQIVND (reference sequence). The germline V and J ends were trimmed by 6 bases and 0 bases, with 12 bases remaining between them. Here the CDR3 reads CASREQGGSYEQYF. The CDR3 DNA reads TGTGCCAGTAGGGAACAGGGTGGCTCCTACGAGCAGTACTTC. Looking up the rest from reference TRBV19 and TRBJ2-7 gives the full variable domain: DGGITQSPKYLFRKEGQNVTLSCEQNLNHDAMYWYRQDPGQGLRLIYYSQIVNDFQKGDIAEGYSVSREKKESFPLTVTSAQKNPTAFYLCASREQGGSYEQYFGPGTRLTVT.

The chain is built from TRBV10-2 and TRBJ2-1, with 11 nucleotides matching TRBD2. V shed 6 bases, J shed 11 bases, and the junction held 12 bases outside the gene matches. The germline CDR1 and CDR2 sequences are WSHSY and SAAADI. The CDR3 has 15 amino acids. The CDR3 loop is CASSATGTSGLQQFF. DNA for the CDR3: TGCGCCAGCAGCGCTACCGGGACTAGCGGCCTGCAGCAGTTCTTC.

This sequence joins TRBV5-8 and TRBJ1-1; the D is unclear. V was shortened by 5 bases and J by 3 bases, with 14 bases between the two germline ends. The CDR3 extends over 14 amino acids. The germline V gene has CDR1 SGHTS and CDR2 YDEGEE. CDR3 in DNA: TGTGCCAGCAGGTTCCCACAAGGAGACACTGAAGCTTTCTTT. This sequence encodes CASRFPQGDTEAFF.

This chain joins TRBV29-1 and TRBJ1-1; a weak D match, TRBD1 (5 bases). The CDR3 loop spans 12 amino acids. The germline gives CDR1 SQVTM, CDR2 ANQGSEA. The V end was cut by 5 bases, the J end by 8 bases, with 15 bases between. CDR3 coding DNA: TGCAGCGTTTGGGGGGGGATGGGAGAAGCTTTCTTT. This sequence encodes CSVWGGMGEAFF.

The gene calls are TRBV6-5 and TRBJ1-1; weak D call: TRBD1 (5 bases). V was clipped by 6 bases and J by 3 bases, with 14 bases between them. CDR1 is MNHEY, CDR2 SVGAGI, per germline. The CDR3 covers 14 residues. The CDR3 DNA sequence: TGTGCCAGCAGAGGACACAATGGGGACACTGAAGCTTTCTTT. Translation: CASRGHNGDTEAFF.

This chain connects TRBV27 to TRBJ1-1, with D uncertain. Germline CDR1 and CDR2: MNHEY and SMNVEV (reference sequence). Trimming left V 8 bases short and J 0 bases short, with 10 bases between. This CDR3 has 13 residues. This CDR3 reads CASRRRVNTEAFF. For the CDR3, the DNA is TGTGCCAGCCGGAGACGGGTGAACACTGAAGCTTTCTTT.

The chain employs TRBV5-1 and TRBJ2-5; D possibly corresponds to TRBD1 (6 bases). The CDR3 is made up of 14 amino acids. Germline lookup yields CDR1 SGHRS and CDR2 YFSETQ. V lost 4 bases, J lost 2 bases, and 12 bases lay in between. This CDR3 reads CASSLWDKQETQYF. The CDR3 nucleotides read TGCGCCAGCAGCCTATGGGACAAACAAGAGACCCAGTACTTC.

V is TRBV6-1 and J is TRBJ1-2; the D is unclear. The V end lost 1 base, the J end lost 0 bases, and 9 bases lay between the germline ends. This CDR3 contains 15 residues. The V gene's germline CDR1 is MNHNS and CDR2 SASEGT. CDR3 in DNA: TGTGCCAGCAGTGAAGGGGCGCAAGCTAACTATGGCTACACCTTC. Amino acids: CASSEGAQANYGYTF.

This chain links TRBV11-2 with TRBJ1-5; no clear D gene. Germline CDR1 SGHAT, CDR2 FQNNGV. Between the trimmed V and J ends, which lost 3 bases and 2 bases, there was a span of 11 bases. This CDR3 spans 15 amino acids. The CDR3 is CASSLEPRGNQPQHF. CDR3 in DNA: TGTGCCAGCAGCTTGGAACCTCGGGGCAATCAGCCCCAGCATTTT.

The chain employs TRBV7-9 and TRBJ1-1, with 7 bases fitting TRBD1. V lost 1 base, J lost 5 bases, and 7 bases stayed unmatched. The CDR3 extends over 15 amino acids. Germline values: CDR1 SEHNR, CDR2 FQNEAQ (reference sequence). The CDR3 loop reads CASSLEGGASTEAFF. The CDR3 region has the DNA TGTGCCAGCAGCTTAGAAGGGGGCGCGAGTACTGAAGCTTTCTTT.

About this clone: Within the sample, other DNA sequences also encode this same CDR3. The rearrangement joins TRBV7-9 to TRBJ2-5; 9 bases map to TRBD2. The CDR3 extends over 15 amino acids. Germline loops: CDR1 SEHNR, CDR2 FQNEAQ (reference sequence). V shed 3 bases and J 3 bases; nucleotides not matched to a gene: 5. The CDR3 protein is CASSLGAGGKETQYF. Written as DNA, the CDR3 is TGTGCCAGCAGCTTGGGTGCGGGGGGGAAAGAGACCCAGTACTTC.

In its sample, this clone was seen a few times. The rearrangement joins TRBV19 to TRBJ2-1; 11 bases align to TRBD2. CDR3 length: 15 residues. The trim removed 5 bases at V and 2 bases at J, leaving 2 bases unmatched. Germline loops: CDR1 LNHDA, CDR2 SQIVND (reference sequence). The CDR3 is CASSATSGAYNEQFF. The DNA for the CDR3 is TGTGCCAGTAGTGCGACTAGCGGGGCCTACAATGAGCAGTTCTTC.

The CDR3 sequence is CASSSHRGSDTQYF. Written as DNA, the CDR3 is TGTGCCAGTAGTAGTCACAGGGGTTCAGATACGCAGTATTTT. The rearrangement uses TRBV19 and TRBJ2-3; TRBD1 matches 7 bases. This CDR3 region has 14 residues. The junction had 5 bases not matched to a gene; V was cut back by 4 bases and J by 4 bases. Germline CDR1 reads LNHDA; CDR2 reads SQIVND (reference sequence).

The chain carries TRBV30 and TRBJ2-2; the match to TRBD1 covers 10 bases. Germline V gene sequence: CDR1 GTSNPN, CDR2 SVGIG (reference sequence). The CDR3 loop spans 12 amino acids. V was clipped by 5 bases and J by 6 bases; unmatched bases: 0. The CDR3: CAWGQGAGELFF. The CDR3 region has the DNA TGTGCCTGGGGACAGGGGGCCGGGGAGCTGTTTTTT.